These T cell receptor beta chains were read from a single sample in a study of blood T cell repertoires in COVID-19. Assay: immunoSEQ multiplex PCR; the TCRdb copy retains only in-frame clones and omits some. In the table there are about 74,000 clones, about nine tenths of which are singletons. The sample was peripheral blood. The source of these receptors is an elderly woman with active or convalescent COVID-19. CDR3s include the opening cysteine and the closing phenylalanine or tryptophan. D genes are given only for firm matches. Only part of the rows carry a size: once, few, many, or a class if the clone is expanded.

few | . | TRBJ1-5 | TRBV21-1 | TGTGCCAGCAGGAAGACAGAGAATCAGCCCCAGCATTTT | CASRKTENQPQHF
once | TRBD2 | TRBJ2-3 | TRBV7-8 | TGTGCCAGCACCCTAGCGGGCCCGTCCGATACGCAGTATTTT | CASTLAGPSDTQYF
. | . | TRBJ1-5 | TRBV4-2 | TGTGCCAGCAGCCAAGTATTCGACAGTCTGAATCAGCCCCAGCATTTT | CASSQVFDSLNQPQHF
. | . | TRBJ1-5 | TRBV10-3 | TGTGCCACCAGGCAGACAGGCGGCAATCAGCCCCAGCATTTT | CATRQTGGNQPQHF
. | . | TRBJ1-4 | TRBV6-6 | TGTGCCAGCAGTAGATCCGGGCGGGGGGTCGAAAAACTGTTTTTT | CASSRSGRGVEKLFF
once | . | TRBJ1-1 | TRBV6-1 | TGTGCCAGCAGTGAAATAGGGGGAAGCACTGAAGCTTTCTTT | CASSEIGGSTEAFF
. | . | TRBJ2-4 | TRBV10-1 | TGCGCCAGCAGTGATGCGCCCGGGAAAAACATTCAGTACTTC | CASSDAPGKNIQYF
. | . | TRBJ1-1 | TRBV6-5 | TGTGCCAGCAGTTACCGGAGGTCAGGTGAAGCTTTCTTT | CASSYRRSGEAFF
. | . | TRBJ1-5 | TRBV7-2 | TGTGCCAGCTGCTCGGAGGCGGGGGGGCTGGGGCGCAATCAGCCCCAGCATTTT | CASCSEAGGLGRNQPQHF
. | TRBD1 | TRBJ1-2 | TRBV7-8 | TGTGCCAGCAGCCGTGCTGGGGACAGGGAAGGGGGTAACTATGGCTACACCTTC | CASSRAGDREGGNYGYTF
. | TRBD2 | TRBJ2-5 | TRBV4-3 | TGCGCCAGCAGCCAAGACGGGTTCGGGGGGAAAGAGACCCAGTACTTC | CASSQDGFGGKETQYF
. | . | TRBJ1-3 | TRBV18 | TGTGCCAGCTCACCCAGGGACACTGGAAACACCATATATTTT | CASSPRDTGNTIYF
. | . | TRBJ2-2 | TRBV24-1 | TGTGCCGCCCGAGGTGGGGGGGCGGGCACCGGGGAGCTGTTTTTT | CAARGGGAGTGELFF
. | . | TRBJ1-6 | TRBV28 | TGTGCCAGCAGCCAAGGGGCCGCTAATTCACCCCTCCACTTT | CASSQGAANSPLHF
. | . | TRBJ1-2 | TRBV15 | TGTGCCACCAGCACTTTGGCAGGTGATGGCTACACCTTC | CATSTLAGDGYTF
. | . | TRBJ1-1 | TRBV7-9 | TGTGCCAGCAGCTTCAACAGGGAGGGCACTGAAGCTTTCTTT | CASSFNREGTEAFF
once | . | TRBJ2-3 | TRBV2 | TGTGCCACCACCACTGACAGGACTAGCACAGATACGCAGTATTTT | CATTTDRTSTDTQYF
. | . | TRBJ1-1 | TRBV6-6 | TGTGCCAGCAGTTACTCGACAAGAACGAACACTGAAGCTTTCTTT | CASSYSTRTNTEAFF
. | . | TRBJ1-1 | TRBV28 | TGTGCCAGCAGTGGGTTGGGCGTAACTGAAGCTTTCTTT | CASSGLGVTEAFF
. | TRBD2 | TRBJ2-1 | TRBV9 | TGTGCCAGCAGCCCCCATACGACTAGCGGGGTAAGCTCCTACAATGAGCAGTTCTTC | CASSPHTTSGVSSYNEQFF
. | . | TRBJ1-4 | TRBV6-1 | TGTGCCAGTCTTTTTTCACAGGGTTTGGGTGAAAAACTGTTTTTT | CASLFSQGLGEKLFF
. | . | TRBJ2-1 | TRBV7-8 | TGTGCCAGCAGCCCCATGGCCTCCTACAATGAGCAGTTCTTC | CASSPMASYNEQFF
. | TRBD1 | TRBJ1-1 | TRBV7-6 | TGTGCCAGCAGCTTAGGGACAGGGGGCGCTGAAGCTTTCTTT | CASSLGTGGAEAFF
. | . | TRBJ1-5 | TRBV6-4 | TGTGCCAGCAGTGAGGGGGGTTCCCAGCCCCAGCATTTT | CASSEGGSQPQHF
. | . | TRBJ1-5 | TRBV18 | TGTGCCAGCTCACCATCGGTGGTTAGCAATCAGCCCCAGCATTTT | CASSPSVVSNQPQHF
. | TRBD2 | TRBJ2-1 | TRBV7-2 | TGTGCCAGCAGCGCGACACTAGCGGGGGGCAGGGTGTTCTTC | CASSATLAGGRVFF
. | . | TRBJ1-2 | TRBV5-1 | TGCGCCAGCAGCTTGGACAGGGCGAGAGGCTACACCTTC | CASSLDRARGYTF
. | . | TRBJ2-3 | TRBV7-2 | TGTGCCAGCAGACTCACTAGTATCTTAGATACGCAGTATTTT | CASRLTSILDTQYF
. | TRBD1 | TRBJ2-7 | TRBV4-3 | TGCGCCAGCAGCGTCGGGACAGGGGGAACCTTTAGCTCCTACGAGCAGTACTTC | CASSVGTGGTFSSYEQYF
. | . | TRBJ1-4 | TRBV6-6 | TGTGCCAGCAGTTACGGGGACTCTAATGAAAAACTGTTTTTT | CASSYGDSNEKLFF
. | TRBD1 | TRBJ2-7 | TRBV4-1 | TGCGCCAGCAGCCAAGAGGGACAGGTCTCCTACGAGCAGTACTTC | CASSQEGQVSYEQYF
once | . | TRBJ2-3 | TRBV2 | TGTGCCAGCAGAGGGGACTTCGGCACAGATACGCAGTATTTT | CASRGDFGTDTQYF
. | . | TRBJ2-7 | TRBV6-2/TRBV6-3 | TGTGCCAGCAGTTACGAGAGTAGCTACGAGCAGTACTTC | CASSYESSYEQYF
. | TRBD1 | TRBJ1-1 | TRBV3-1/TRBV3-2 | TGTGCCAGCATTCAGGAGGGGGCGAGAACTGAAGCTTTCTTT | CASIQEGARTEAFF
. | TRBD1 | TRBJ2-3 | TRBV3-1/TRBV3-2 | TGTGCCAGCAGCCCCCGACAGGGTACTAGCACAGATACGCAGTATTTT | CASSPRQGTSTDTQYF
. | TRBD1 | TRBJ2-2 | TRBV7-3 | TGTGCCAGCAGCTTGACAGGGGGCACCGGGGAGCTGTTTTTT | CASSLTGGTGELFF
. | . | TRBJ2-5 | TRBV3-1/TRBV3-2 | TGTGCCAGCAGCGGAGGGCCTCCCCCCCTCGAGACCCAGTACTTC | CASSGGPPPLETQYF
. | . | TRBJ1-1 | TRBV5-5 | TGTGCCAGCAGCTTAGTAGAGTGGAGTACTGAAGCTTTCTTT | CASSLVEWSTEAFF
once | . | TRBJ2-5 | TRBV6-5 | TGTGCCAGCAGTTACTATGGCAGACAAGAGACCCAGTACTTC | CASSYYGRQETQYF
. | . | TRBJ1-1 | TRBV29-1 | TGCAGCGTTGGGTTGGGGGGGGACACTGAAGCTTTCTTT | CSVGLGGDTEAFF
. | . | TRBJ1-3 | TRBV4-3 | TGCGCCAGCAGCCCGCGACAGGACTCGCCTGGAAACACCATATATTTT | CASSPRQDSPGNTIYF
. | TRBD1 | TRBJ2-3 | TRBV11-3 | TGTGCCAGCAGCCCGACAGGGTATAATACAGATACGCAGTATTTT | CASSPTGYNTDTQYF